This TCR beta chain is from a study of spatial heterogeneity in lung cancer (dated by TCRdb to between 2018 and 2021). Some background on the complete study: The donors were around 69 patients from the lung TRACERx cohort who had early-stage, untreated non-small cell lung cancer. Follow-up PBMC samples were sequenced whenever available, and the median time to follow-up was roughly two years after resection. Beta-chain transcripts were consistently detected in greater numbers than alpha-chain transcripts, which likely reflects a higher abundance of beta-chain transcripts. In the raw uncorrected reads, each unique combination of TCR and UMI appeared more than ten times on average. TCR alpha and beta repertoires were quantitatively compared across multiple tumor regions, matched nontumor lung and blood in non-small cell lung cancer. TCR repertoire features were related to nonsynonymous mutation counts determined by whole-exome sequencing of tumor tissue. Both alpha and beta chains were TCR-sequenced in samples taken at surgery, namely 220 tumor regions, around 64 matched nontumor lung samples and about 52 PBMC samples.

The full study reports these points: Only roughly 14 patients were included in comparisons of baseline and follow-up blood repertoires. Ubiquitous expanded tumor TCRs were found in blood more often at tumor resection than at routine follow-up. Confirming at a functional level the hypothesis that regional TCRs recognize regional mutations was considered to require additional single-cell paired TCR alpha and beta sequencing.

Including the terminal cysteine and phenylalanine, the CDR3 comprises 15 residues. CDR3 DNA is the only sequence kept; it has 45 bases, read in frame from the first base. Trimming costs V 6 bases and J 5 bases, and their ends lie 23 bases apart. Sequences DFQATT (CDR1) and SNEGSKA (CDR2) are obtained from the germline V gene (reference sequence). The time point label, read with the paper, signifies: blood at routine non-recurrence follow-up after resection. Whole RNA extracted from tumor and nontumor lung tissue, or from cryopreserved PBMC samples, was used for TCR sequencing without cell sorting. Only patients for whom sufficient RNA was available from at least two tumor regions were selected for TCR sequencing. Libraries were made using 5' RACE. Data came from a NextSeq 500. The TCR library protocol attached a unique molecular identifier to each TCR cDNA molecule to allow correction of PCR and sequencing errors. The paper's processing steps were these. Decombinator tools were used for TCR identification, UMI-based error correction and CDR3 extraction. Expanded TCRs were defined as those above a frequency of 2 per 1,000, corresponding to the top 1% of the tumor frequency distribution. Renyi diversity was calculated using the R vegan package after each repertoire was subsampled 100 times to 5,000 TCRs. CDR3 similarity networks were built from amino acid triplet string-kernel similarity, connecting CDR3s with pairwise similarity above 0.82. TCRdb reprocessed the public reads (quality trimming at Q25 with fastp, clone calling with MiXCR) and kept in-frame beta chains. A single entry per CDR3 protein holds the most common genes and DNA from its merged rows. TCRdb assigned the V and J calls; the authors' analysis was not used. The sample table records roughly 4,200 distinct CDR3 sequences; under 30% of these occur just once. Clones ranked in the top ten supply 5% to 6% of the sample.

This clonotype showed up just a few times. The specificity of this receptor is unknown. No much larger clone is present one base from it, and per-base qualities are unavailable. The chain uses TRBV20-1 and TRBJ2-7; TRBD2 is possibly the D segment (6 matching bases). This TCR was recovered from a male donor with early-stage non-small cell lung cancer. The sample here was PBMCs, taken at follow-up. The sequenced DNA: TGCAGTGCCGATTCCCTACGGGGGACCTTAGACGAGCAGTACTTC. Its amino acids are CSADSLRGTLDEQYF.